This TCR beta chain was retrieved from a study of control samples from healthy donors and cancer patients. Assay: immunoSEQ multiplex PCR; the TCRdb copy retains only in-frame clones and omits some. In the table there are roughly 120,000 clones, 88% of which are singletons. The germline V gene has CDR1 SGHAT and CDR2 FQDESV (reference sequence). V was trimmed by 3 bases and J by 3 bases, leaving 9 bases between them. The CDR3 covers 14 residues. Sequencing was carried out using blood. The chain recombines TRBV11-1 with TRBJ2-1; unclear D gene. The receptor was isolated from a woman in her 70s in good health. The CDR3 protein is CASSFRGFYNEQFF. CDR3 DNA: TGTGCCAGCAGCTTTCGTGGGTTCTACAATGAGCAGTTCTTC.